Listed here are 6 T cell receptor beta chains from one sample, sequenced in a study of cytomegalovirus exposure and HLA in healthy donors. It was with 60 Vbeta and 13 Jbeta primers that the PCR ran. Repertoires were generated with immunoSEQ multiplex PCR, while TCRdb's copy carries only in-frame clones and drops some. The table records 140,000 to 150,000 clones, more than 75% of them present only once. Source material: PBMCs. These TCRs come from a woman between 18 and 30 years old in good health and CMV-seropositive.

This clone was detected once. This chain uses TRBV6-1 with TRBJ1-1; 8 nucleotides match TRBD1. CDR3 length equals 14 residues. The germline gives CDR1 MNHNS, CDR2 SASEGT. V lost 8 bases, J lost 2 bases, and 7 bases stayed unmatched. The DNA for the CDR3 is TGTGCCAGCTTATGGCCAGGGGGCAACACTGAAGCTTTCTTT. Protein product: CASLWPGGNTEAFF.

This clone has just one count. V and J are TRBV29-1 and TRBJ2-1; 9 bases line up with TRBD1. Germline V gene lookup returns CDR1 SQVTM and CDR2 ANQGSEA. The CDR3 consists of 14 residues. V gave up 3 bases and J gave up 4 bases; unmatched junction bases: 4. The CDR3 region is CSVDTDRGYNEQFF. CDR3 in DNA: TGCAGCGTTGATACGGACAGGGGATACAATGAGCAGTTCTTC.

The CDR3 DNA reads as TGTGCCAGCAGCTTATATGAGAGGGGGTCCACAGATACGCAGTATTTT. This translates into CASSLYERGSTDTQYF. The V gene is TRBV7-2, the J gene TRBJ2-3, with a weak D call TRBD1 (6 bases). Between the trimmed V and J ends, which lost 2 bases and 2 bases, there was a span of 14 bases. The V gene's germline CDR1 is SGHTA and CDR2 FQGNSA. The CDR3 has 16 residues.

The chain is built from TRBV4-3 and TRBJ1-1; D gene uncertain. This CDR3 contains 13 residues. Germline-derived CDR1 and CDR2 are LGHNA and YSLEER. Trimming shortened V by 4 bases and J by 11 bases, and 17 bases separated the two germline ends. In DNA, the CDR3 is TGCGCCAGCAGCCGCACGACTGAAACCGGGGCTTTCTTT. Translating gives CASSRTTETGAFF.

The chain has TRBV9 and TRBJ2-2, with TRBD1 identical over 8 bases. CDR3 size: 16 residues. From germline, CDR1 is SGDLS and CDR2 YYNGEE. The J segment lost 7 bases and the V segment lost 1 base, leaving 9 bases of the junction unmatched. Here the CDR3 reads CASSVTSGGAFGELFF. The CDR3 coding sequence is TGTGCCAGCAGCGTAACTTCAGGGGGCGCTTTCGGGGAGCTGTTTTTT. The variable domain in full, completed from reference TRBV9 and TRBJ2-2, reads DSGVTQTPKHLITATGQRVTLRCSPRSGDLSVYWYQQSLDQGLQFLIQYYNGEERAKGNILERFSAQQFPDLHSELNLSSLELGDSALYFCASSVTSGGAFGELFFGEGSRLTVL.

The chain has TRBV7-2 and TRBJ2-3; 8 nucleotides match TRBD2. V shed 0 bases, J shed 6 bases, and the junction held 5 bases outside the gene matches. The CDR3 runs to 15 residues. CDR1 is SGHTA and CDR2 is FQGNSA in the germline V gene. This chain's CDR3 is CASSLAAGGPDTQYF. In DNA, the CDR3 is TGTGCCAGCAGCTTAGCCGCGGGGGGTCCGGATACGCAGTATTTT.